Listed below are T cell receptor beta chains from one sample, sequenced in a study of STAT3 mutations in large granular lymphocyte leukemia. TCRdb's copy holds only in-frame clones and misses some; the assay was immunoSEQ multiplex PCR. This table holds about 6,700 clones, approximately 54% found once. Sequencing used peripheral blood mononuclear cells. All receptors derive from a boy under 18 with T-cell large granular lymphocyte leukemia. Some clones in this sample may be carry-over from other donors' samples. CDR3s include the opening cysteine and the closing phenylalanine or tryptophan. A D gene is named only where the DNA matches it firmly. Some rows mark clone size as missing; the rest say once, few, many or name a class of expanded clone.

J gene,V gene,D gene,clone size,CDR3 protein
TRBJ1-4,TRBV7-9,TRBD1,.,CASSPRTGRDYEKLFF
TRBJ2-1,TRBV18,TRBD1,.,CASSPGQGFHNEQFF
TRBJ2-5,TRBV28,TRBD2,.,CATQLSGPETQYF
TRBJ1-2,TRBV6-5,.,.,CASSYSTGGDYGYTF
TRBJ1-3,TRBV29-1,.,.,CSVGWGSPSGNTIYF
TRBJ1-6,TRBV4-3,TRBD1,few,CASSQDWDRNSPLHF
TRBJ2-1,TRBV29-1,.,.,CSVETDRTYNEQFF
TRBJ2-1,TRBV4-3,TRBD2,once,CASSQERGGSYNEQFF
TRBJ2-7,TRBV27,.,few,CASSLRRGAYEQYF
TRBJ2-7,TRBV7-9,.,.,CASSPQDSSYEQYF
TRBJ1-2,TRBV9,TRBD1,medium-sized,CASSVTGTGEGYTF
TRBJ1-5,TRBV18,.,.,CASSPGSNQPQHF
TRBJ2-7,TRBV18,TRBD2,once,CASSPPAGAAYEQYF
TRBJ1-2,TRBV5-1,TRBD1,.,CASSPGGLQGYTF
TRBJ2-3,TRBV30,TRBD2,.,CAWVQTSDSTDTQYF
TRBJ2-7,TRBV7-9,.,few,CASSLLIGLGGHPYEQYF
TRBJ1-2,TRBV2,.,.,CASSEQARGFDYGYTF
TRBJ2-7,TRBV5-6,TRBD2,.,CASSANAGGLGEQYF
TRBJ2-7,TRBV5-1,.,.,CASSLGQGSYEQYF
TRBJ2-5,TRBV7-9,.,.,CASSQSGHQETQYF
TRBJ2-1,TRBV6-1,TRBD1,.,CASIRPGQGRDGQFF
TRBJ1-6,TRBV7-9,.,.,CASSSRRLSSYNSPLHF
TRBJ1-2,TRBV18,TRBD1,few,CASSEGQGDGYTF
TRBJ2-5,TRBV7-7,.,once,CASSPAGRGGTQYF
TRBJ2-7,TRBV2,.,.,CASAPYEQYF
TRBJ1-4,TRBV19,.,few,CASSISAASATNEKLFF
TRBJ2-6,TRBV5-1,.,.,CASSFLIASGANVLTF
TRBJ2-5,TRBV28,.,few,CASSLARDQETQYF
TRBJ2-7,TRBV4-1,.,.,CASSHIWDLSYEQYF
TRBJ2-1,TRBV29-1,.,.,CSVARTPHDNEQFF
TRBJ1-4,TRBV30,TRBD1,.,CAWRSRGRPPGFNEKLFF
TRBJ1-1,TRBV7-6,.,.,CASSIGAVNTEAFF
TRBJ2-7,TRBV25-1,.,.,CASEEGGGQYF
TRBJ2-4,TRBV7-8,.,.,CASSLGSGPRNIQYF
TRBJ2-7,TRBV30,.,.,CAWSPTGYEQYF
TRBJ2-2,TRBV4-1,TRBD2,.,CASSQELGTSFRELFF
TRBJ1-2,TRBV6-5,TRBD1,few,CASSYGTGDYGYTF
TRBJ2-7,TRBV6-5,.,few,CASSPRAVPYEQYF
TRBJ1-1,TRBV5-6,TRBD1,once,CASSARPTGSTEAFF
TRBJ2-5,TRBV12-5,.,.,CASGPDRETQYF
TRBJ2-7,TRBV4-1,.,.,CASSQGRAGKDYEQYF
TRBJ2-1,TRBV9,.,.,CASSVVGTFENEQFF
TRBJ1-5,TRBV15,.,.,CATSRDSGFNQPQHF
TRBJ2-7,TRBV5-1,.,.,CASSLAVAAPQTYEQYF
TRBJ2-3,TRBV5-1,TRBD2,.,CASSSSGVRTQYF
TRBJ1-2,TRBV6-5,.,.,CASSYSTSLRYTF
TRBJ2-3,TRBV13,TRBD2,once,CASSPFRLIGLAGTDTQYF
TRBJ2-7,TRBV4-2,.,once,CASSQGRKGSYEQYF
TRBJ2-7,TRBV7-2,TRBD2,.,CASSLISGGAQSYEQYF
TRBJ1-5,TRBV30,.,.,CAWSVRGRQPQHF
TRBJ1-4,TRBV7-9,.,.,CASSLGPRVGEKLFF
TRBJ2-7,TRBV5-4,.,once,CASSHQDSSLGQYF
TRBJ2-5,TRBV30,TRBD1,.,CAWSVRWTGTLDF
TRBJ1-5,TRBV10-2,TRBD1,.,CASRPGQGVQPQHF
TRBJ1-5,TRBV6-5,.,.,CASSYSIGGEPQHF
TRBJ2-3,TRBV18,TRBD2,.,CASSRGLAGVMDTQYF
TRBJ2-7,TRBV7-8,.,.,CASSWGPYEQYF
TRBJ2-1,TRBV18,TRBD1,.,CASSLRDRGDEQFF